These 24 T cell receptor beta chains originate from one sample sequenced in a study of T cells in localized non-small cell lung cancer. The data were produced by immunoSEQ multiplex PCR, yet TCRdb's version contains in-frame clones alone and is incomplete. The table shows roughly 19,000 clones, with around 83% occurring only once. The sample here was peripheral blood, taken before any cancer treatment. Receptors were obtained from a man aged 40 to 70 with stage I lung adenocarcinoma.

The chain couples TRBV5-1 to TRBJ2-1; 9 bases agree with TRBD1. This CDR3 spans 14 amino acids. V lost 1 base to trimming and J lost 12 bases; unmatched junction nucleotides: 8. The germline CDR1 and CDR2 sequences are SGHRS and YFSETQ. The CDR3 DNA reads TGCGCCAGCAGCTTGCGGGACAGGGAATTGAGGCAGTTCTTC. Its translation is CASSLRDRELRQFF.

V is TRBV5-8 and J is TRBJ2-2; TRBD2 is a possible D gene (6 bases). V was shortened by 0 bases and J by 3 bases, with 12 bases between the two germline ends. The germline V gene encodes CDR1 SGHTS and CDR2 YDEGEE. This CDR3 comprises 16 residues. The CDR3 sequence is CASSLGRGRYTGELFF. The DNA of the CDR3 is TGTGCCAGCAGCTTGGGGAGGGGTCGTTACACCGGGGAGCTGTTTTTT.

Only one count was recorded for this clone. CDR3: CASSQDHTSGWAGEQYF. Written as DNA, the CDR3 is TGTGCCAGCAGCCAAGATCACACTAGCGGGTGGGCGGGCGAGCAGTACTTC. This chain joins TRBV4-2 and TRBJ2-7; 9 nucleotides agree with TRBD2. V lost 0 bases and J lost 6; bases outside the gene matches: 12. Germline V lookup: CDR1 LGHNA, CDR2 YNFKEQ. This CDR3 is 17 amino acids long.

This chain links TRBV11-3 with TRBJ2-1; 10 bases align to TRBD1. V was clipped by 6 bases and J by 4 bases; unmatched bases: 6. The CDR3 extends over 15 amino acids. Germline loops: CDR1 SGHNT, CDR2 YENEEA. The CDR3 protein is CASSSRDRGYNEQFF. The CDR3 DNA follows: TGTGCCAGCAGTTCCCGGGACAGGGGTTACAATGAGCAGTTCTTC. Together with reference TRBV11-3 and TRBJ2-1, the CDR3 gives the full variable domain: EAGVVQSPRYKIIEKKQPVAFWCNPISGHNTLYWYLQNLGQGPELLIRYENEEAVDDSQLPKDRFSAERLKGVDSTLKIQPAELGDSAVYLCASSSRDRGYNEQFFGPGTRLTVL.

The chain uses TRBV30 and TRBJ1-6, with D maybe TRBD1 (5 bases). In germline, CDR1 is GTSNPN, CDR2 SVGIG (reference sequence). The V end was cut by 1 base, the J end by 8 bases, with 12 bases between. This CDR3 region has 14 residues. The CDR3 region has the DNA TGTGCCTGGAGTGGGGCAGGGAGGGATTCACCCCTCCACTTT. Its protein is CAWSGAGRDSPLHF.

This chain joins TRBV11-2 and TRBJ2-3; D may be TRBD1 (6 bases). The CDR3 length is 15 residues. V was trimmed by 5 bases and J by 0 bases, leaving 12 bases between them. Per the germline V gene, CDR1 is SGHAT and CDR2 is FQNNGV. CDR3 region: CASSLGQTSTDTQYF. CDR3 DNA: TGTGCCAGCAGCCTTGGACAGACTAGCACAGATACGCAGTATTTT. The full variable domain, with the rest looked up from reference TRBV11-2 and TRBJ2-3, is EAGVAQSPRYKIIEKRQSVAFWCNPISGHATLYWYQQILGQGPKLLIQFQNNGVVDDSQLPKDRFSAERLKGVDSTLKIQPAKLEDSAVYLCASSLGQTSTDTQYFGPGTRLTVL.

V and J are TRBV6-5 and TRBJ1-1, with D possibly matching TRBD1 (5 bases). V gave up 4 bases and J gave up 0 bases, with 6 bases separating them. The CDR3 totals 13 residues. The germline CDR1 and CDR2 sequences are MNHEY and SVGAGI. As DNA, the CDR3 is TGTGCCAGCAGTTCGGGGGTGAACACTGAAGCTTTCTTT. Amino acid sequence: CASSSGVNTEAFF.

CDR3 in amino acids: CASSPTGGAKNYGYTF. The DNA for the CDR3 is TGTGCCAGCAGCCCGACAGGGGGCGCGAAAAACTATGGCTACACCTTC. The chain recombines TRBV5-4 with TRBJ1-2; 10 bases are shared with TRBD1. There are 16 residues in the CDR3. From germline, CDR1 is SGHNT and CDR2 YYREEE (reference sequence). V trimming: 4 bases; J trimming: 2 bases; junction bases outside the gene matches: 8. The whole variable domain, remainder taken from reference TRBV5-4 and TRBJ1-2, is ETGVTQSPTHLIKTRGQQVTLRCSSQSGHNTVSWYQQALGQGPQFIFQYYREEENGRGNFPPRFSGLQFPNYSSELNVNALELDDSALYLCASSPTGGAKNYGYTFGSGTRLTVV.

V and J are TRBV11-2 and TRBJ2-3; D not certain. CDR1 is SGHAT and CDR2 is FQNNGV in the germline V gene. This CDR3 comprises 14 residues. Trimming shortened V by 1 base and J by 2 bases, and 7 bases separated the two germline ends. CDR3 region: CASSLAPSTDTQYF. Written as DNA, the CDR3 is TGTGCCAGCAGCTTAGCCCCCTCCACAGATACGCAGTATTTT.

A remark on this clone: The junction does not match germline at one end; this may be a read error. This chain connects TRBV6-6 to TRBJ1-1; weak D call: TRBD1 (5 bases). The CDR3 has 13 residues. Germline CDR1 MNHNY, CDR2 SVGAGI (reference sequence). The CDR3 DNA reads TGTGCCAGCAGTTACCGGCAGGGCCCTGAATCTTTCTTT. It translates to CASSYRQGPESFF.

In this sample, this clone turned up a few times. The chain links TRBV15 to TRBJ1-1; a weak D match, TRBD1 (6 bases). The CDR3 is 16 residues long. Trimming took off 1 base at V and 4 bases at J, with 16 bases between the two ends. Germline CDR1 reads LNHNV; CDR2 reads YYDKDF (reference sequence). This chain's CDR3 is CATSRAVGGPGTEAFF. In nucleotides, the CDR3 is TGTGCCACCAGCAGAGCGGTGGGGGGGCCGGGCACTGAAGCTTTCTTT.

This sequence joins TRBV5-4 and TRBJ1-1; D is uncertain. Germline CDR1 reads SGHNT; CDR2 reads YYREEE (reference sequence). V lost 4 bases, J lost 5 bases, and 9 bases lay in between. The CDR3 is 12 residues long. The CDR3 nucleotides are TGTGCCAGCAGCCTGGGTTGGACTGAAGCTTTCTTT. Residues: CASSLGWTEAFF.

J is TRBJ1-4 and V is TRBV5-1, with TRBD1 identical over 9 bases. The J segment lost 5 bases and the V segment lost 0 bases, leaving 8 bases of the junction unmatched. The length of the CDR3 is 17 residues. Germline CDR1 is SGHRS and CDR2 is YFSETQ. For the CDR3, the DNA is TGCGCCAGCAGCTTGGGGGGACAGGGATGGGAAAATGAAAAACTGTTTTTT. This gives the protein CASSLGGQGWENEKLFF.

This clone was picked up a small number of times. The CDR3 coding sequence is TGTGCCAGCAGCGTAGAGACTTCTTACACAGATACGCAGTATTTT. This translates into CASSVETSYTDTQYF. The chain uses TRBV9 and TRBJ2-3, with D unclear. This CDR3 contains 15 residues. Deletions cut 0 bases from V and 2 bases from J, with 10 bases between. Germline CDR1 reads SGDLS; CDR2 reads YYNGEE.

The chain combines TRBV4-1 with TRBJ2-1, with 8 positions matching TRBD2. The germline gives CDR1 MGHRA, CDR2 YSYEKL. The CDR3 totals 15 residues. Unmatched junction bases numbered 6, after V lost 5 bases and J lost 3 bases. The CDR3 protein is CASSSGLVIYNEQFF. The CDR3 coding sequence is TGCGCCAGCAGCTCGGGACTAGTGATCTACAATGAGCAGTTCTTC.

The rearrangement links TRBV10-1 to TRBJ2-2; 10 nucleotides align to TRBD2. Germline V gene lookup returns CDR1 WNHNN and CDR2 SYGVQD (reference sequence). V dropped 4 bases and J dropped 3; count of bases not matched to a gene: 11. The CDR3 extends over 18 amino acids. The DNA for the CDR3 is TGCGCCAGCAGTGTGGTGGTAGCGGGGGGCAGGGACACCGGGGAGCTGTTTTTT. Translated, it gives CASSVVVAGGRDTGELFF.

This sequence joins TRBV6-4 and TRBJ2-3; D remains ambiguous. Germline V gene data show CDR1 as MRHNA and CDR2 as SNTAGT. The CDR3 sequence is 13 residues long. Trimming removed 3 bases at V and 1 base at J, with 5 bases between. The CDR3 is CASSEGGTDTQYF. The CDR3 DNA reads as TGTGCCAGCAGTGAAGGAGGCACAGATACGCAGTATTTT.

The chain links TRBV7-9 to TRBJ2-1; D may be TRBD1 or TRBD2 (5 bases each). The CDR3 sequence is 14 residues long. Germline V lookup: CDR1 SEHNR, CDR2 FQNEAQ (reference sequence). Trimming took off 1 base at V and 8 bases at J, with 12 bases between the two ends. The CDR3 DNA is TGTGCCAGCAGCTTAGACGGGGCGGGCTATGAGCAGTTCTTC. Its translation is CASSLDGAGYEQFF. Together with reference TRBV7-9 and TRBJ2-1, the CDR3 gives the full variable domain: DTGVSQNPRHKITKRGQNVTFRCDPISEHNRLYWYRQTLGQGPEFLTYFQNEAQLEKSRLLSDRFSAERPKGSFSTLEIQRTEQGDSAMYLCASSLDGAGYEQFFGPGTRLTVL.

This chain's CDR3 is CASSLPSGAGSYEQYF. The CDR3 DNA sequence: TGTGCCAGCAGCCTCCCTTCAGGGGCAGGGTCCTACGAGCAGTACTTC. This sequence joins TRBV7-8 and TRBJ2-7, with D maybe TRBD1 (6 bases). CDR3 size: 16 residues. V was cut by 5 bases and J by 1 base, with 18 bases left in between. Germline CDR1 and CDR2: SGHVS and FQNEAQ.

Comment on this clone: The junction and the germline gene differ at one end; a read error may be behind it. The chain carries TRBV30 and TRBJ1-4, with 9 positions matching TRBD1. Germline CDR1 is GTSNPN and CDR2 is SVGIG (reference sequence). The CDR3 is 11 residues long. CDR3: CAWMRGPGQGF. CDR3 coding DNA: TGTGCCTGGATGAGGGGTCCGGGACAGGGTTTT.

The chain is built from TRBV4-1 and TRBJ2-1, with 9 nucleotides matching TRBD2. Trimming cost V 1 base and J 7 bases; bases outside gene matches: 8. Per the germline V gene, CDR1 is MGHRA and CDR2 is YSYEKL. CDR3 length: 16 amino acids. In DNA, the CDR3 is TGCGCCAGCAGCCAAGCTAGGAGTAGCGGGAGAAATGAGCAGTTCTTC. It translates to CASSQARSSGRNEQFF.

The genes are TRBV6-5 and TRBJ2-7; TRBD2 matches at 12 bases. The ends lost 5 bases at V and 3 bases at J; junction bases unmatched: 5. CDR3 length: 15 residues. Looked up from germline, CDR1 is MNHEY and CDR2 is SVGAGI. The CDR3 sequence is CASSLRLAGDYEQYF. The CDR3 DNA sequence: TGTGCCAGCAGTCTTCGACTAGCGGGGGACTACGAGCAGTACTTC.

This chain connects TRBV4-2 to TRBJ2-3, with D perhaps TRBD2 (6 bases). Germline V CDR1 and CDR2: LGHNA, YNFKEQ. Trimming pared 0 bases from V and 3 bases from J, leaving 10 bases between. The CDR3 has 15 amino acids. Here the CDR3 reads CASSQDPSGTDTQYF. The CDR3 DNA reads TGTGCCAGCAGCCAAGATCCCAGCGGGACAGATACGCAGTATTTT.

This clone came up once. The genes are TRBV4-1 and TRBJ2-5; TRBD2 agrees at 14 bases. The CDR3 covers 18 residues. J gave up 2 bases and V 4 bases, and 9 bases lay outside the gene matches. Germline V lookup: CDR1 MGHRA, CDR2 YSYEKL. CDR3 nucleotide sequence: TGCGCCAGCAGCCTTCGACTAGCGGGAGGGCCGGGACAAGAGACCCAGTACTTC. This translates into CASSLRLAGGPGQETQYF.